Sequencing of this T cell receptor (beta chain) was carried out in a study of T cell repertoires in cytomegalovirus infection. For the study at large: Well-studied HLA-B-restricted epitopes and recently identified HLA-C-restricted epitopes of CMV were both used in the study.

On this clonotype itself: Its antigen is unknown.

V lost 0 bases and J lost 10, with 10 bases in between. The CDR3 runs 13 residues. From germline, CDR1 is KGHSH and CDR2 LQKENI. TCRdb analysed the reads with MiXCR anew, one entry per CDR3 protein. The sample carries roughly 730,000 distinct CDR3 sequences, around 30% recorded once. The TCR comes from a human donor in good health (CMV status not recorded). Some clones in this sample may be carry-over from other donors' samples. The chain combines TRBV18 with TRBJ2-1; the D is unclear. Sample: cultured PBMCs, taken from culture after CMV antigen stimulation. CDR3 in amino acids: CASSPPRSREQFF. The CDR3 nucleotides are TGTGCCAGCTCACCACCGCGATCCAGAGAGCAGTTCTTC.